What follows are 29 T cell receptor beta chains derived from one specimen sequenced in a study of control samples from healthy donors and cancer patients. Produced via immunoSEQ multiplex PCR; TCRdb's table is partial and in-frame only. The table records 90,000 or so clones, around 84% of them present only once. The sequenced sample consisted of PBMCs. Receptors originate from a man aged 70-80 years with lung cancer.

This clone occurred a few times. The chain joins TRBV2 to TRBJ1-5; 9 positions agree with TRBD1. Germline values: CDR1 SNHLY, CDR2 FYNNEI. The CDR3 is made up of 16 amino acids. V shed 4 bases, J shed 1 base, and the junction held 5 bases outside the gene matches. The CDR3 DNA reads as TGTGCCAGCAGTGGGGGGACAGGGAGCAGCAATCAGCCCCAGCATTTT. Protein sequence: CASSGGTGSSNQPQHF.

With respect to this clone: The sample has other DNA sequences that encode this CDR3 too. V is TRBV20-1 and J is TRBJ2-7; no definite D call. This CDR3 spans 11 amino acids. V lost 2 bases and J 0 bases, leaving 2 bases between the germline ends. Germline V gives CDR1 DFQATT, CDR2 SNEGSKA (reference sequence). CDR3: CSARSSYEQYF. In DNA form, the CDR3 reads TGCAGTGCTAGAAGCTCCTACGAGCAGTACTTC.

V gene TRBV7-9 combines with J gene TRBJ2-7, with no clear D. From germline, CDR1 is SEHNR and CDR2 FQNEAQ (reference sequence). This CDR3 contains 16 residues. Trimming removed 2 bases from V and 0 bases from J, with 14 bases in between. In nucleotides, the CDR3 is TGTGCCAGCAGCTTAAAGAGGCCCCCGAGCTCCTACGAGCAGTACTTC. Protein product: CASSLKRPPSSYEQYF.

This clone was detected once. The genes are TRBV12-3 or TRBV12-4 and TRBJ1-6, with TRBD1 as a possible D gene (5 bases). V was pared by 5 bases and J by 6 bases, with 8 bases between. There are 13 residues in the CDR3. The CDR3 here is CASSVTVNSPLHF. CDR3 in DNA: TGTGCCAGCAGTGTGACAGTTAATTCACCCCTCCACTTT.

J is TRBJ1-1 and V is TRBV7-2, with D hard to call. Trimming left V 1 base short and J 7 bases short, with 13 bases between. CDR3 length equals 14 residues. Germline CDR1 SGHTA, CDR2 FQGNSA. This CDR3 reads CASSLEYGENEAFF. In DNA, the CDR3 is TGTGCCAGCAGCTTAGAATACGGGGAAAATGAAGCTTTCTTT.

The rearrangement uses TRBV7-9 and TRBJ2-1; 14 bases align to TRBD2. Germline CDR1 and CDR2: SEHNR and FQNEAQ (reference sequence). CDR3 size: 15 residues. Trimming removed 8 bases from V and 8 bases from J; junction bases left unmatched: 8. The CDR3 here is CASEDRLAGGDEQFF. CDR3 coding DNA: TGTGCCAGCGAAGATCGACTAGCGGGGGGGGATGAGCAGTTCTTC.

This clone was seen a single time. J is TRBJ2-7 and V is TRBV12-5, with 9 bases identical to TRBD1. V was clipped by 5 bases and J by 7 bases; unmatched bases: 9. CDR1 LGHNT and CDR2 FRNRAP come from the germline V gene. CDR3 length equals 14 residues. The DNA of the CDR3 is TGTGCTAGTGGTCTAACAGGGGGCAAGAGGGAGCAGTACTTC. The encoded protein is CASGLTGGKREQYF. The entire variable domain, with the rest obtained from reference TRBV12-5 and TRBJ2-7, is as follows: DARVTQTPRHKVTEMGQEVTMRCQPILGHNTVFWYRQTMMQGLELLAYFRNRAPLDDSGMPKDRFSAEMPDATLATLKIQPSEPRDSAVYFCASGLTGGKREQYFGPGTRLTVT.

The chain employs TRBV18 and TRBJ2-5, with D possibly matching TRBD2 (6 bases). The CDR3 is 17 residues long. Per germline, CDR1 KGHSH and CDR2 LQKENI. Trimming stripped 0 bases from V and 4 bases from J, with 18 bases between. DNA for the CDR3: TGTGCCAGCTCACCACCGAAAGGAGGGATTGAGGGAGAGACCCAGTACTTC. Its protein product is CASSPPKGGIEGETQYF.

J is TRBJ1-2 and V is TRBV9; D is ambiguous. V dropped 0 bases and J dropped 1 base, with 13 bases sitting between them. Looked up from germline, CDR1 is SGDLS and CDR2 is YYNGEE. The CDR3 has 16 residues. CDR3 in amino acids: CASSVELGIGNYGYTF. The CDR3 DNA reads TGTGCCAGCAGCGTAGAATTGGGTATAGGTAACTATGGCTACACCTTC.

This clone came up once. The V and J genes are TRBV7-3 and TRBJ2-1; 9 positions match TRBD1. Losses at the gene ends were 4 bases for V and 7 bases for J; bases not matched to a gene: 8. Germline V CDR1 and CDR2: SGHTA, FQGTGA. The CDR3 contains 15 residues. The CDR3 DNA is TGTGCCAGCAGCTCTACAGGGGGCAGTAGGAATGAGCAGTTCTTC. Its translation is CASSSTGGSRNEQFF.

As DNA, the CDR3 is TGCAGCGTTGAAGAAGGGCCCAATCAGCCCCAGCATTTT. Translated: CSVEEGPNQPQHF. This chain links TRBV29-1 with TRBJ1-5, with D unresolved. V was shortened by 0 bases and J by 3 bases, with 6 bases between the two germline ends. This CDR3 region has 13 residues. Germline lookup yields CDR1 SQVTM and CDR2 ANQGSEA.

The V gene is TRBV11-2, the J gene TRBJ1-3, with D unresolved. The CDR3 spans 14 residues. V lost 5 bases to trimming and J lost 0 bases, with 8 bases between them. CDR1 is SGHAT and CDR2 is FQNNGV in the germline V gene. The CDR3 DNA reads TGTGCCAGCAGCCCCGGGAGCTCTGGAAACACCATATATTTT. It yields the protein CASSPGSSGNTIYF.

The chain uses TRBV19 and TRBJ2-3; 14 bases agree with TRBD2. Germline V gives CDR1 LNHDA, CDR2 SQIVND (reference sequence). The CDR3 has 15 residues. V shed 5 bases and J 5 bases; nucleotides not matched to a gene: 3. Here the CDR3 DNA reads TGTGCCAGTAGTGCGGGACTAGCGGGGGTAGATACGCAGTATTTT. Protein sequence: CASSAGLAGVDTQYF.

This clone appeared a single time. V gene TRBV7-2 combines with J gene TRBJ2-3; 9 bases align to TRBD2. After removal of 4 bases from V and 6 bases from J, the junction contained 11 bases not matched to a gene. CDR1 is SGHTA and CDR2 is FQGNSA in the germline V gene. CDR3 length: 16 residues. CDR3 nucleotides: TGTGCCAGCAGCTCCAGGGGCGGGGGGGCATATGATACGCAGTATTTT. Its protein product is CASSSRGGGAYDTQYF.

The chain recombines TRBV6-5 with TRBJ2-7; D is perhaps TRBD2 (7 bases). This CDR3 is 13 amino acids long. Per germline, CDR1 MNHEY and CDR2 SVGAGI. The ends were cut back, 7 bases at V and 4 bases at J, with 14 bases in the middle. The CDR3 DNA sequence: TGTGCCAGCATTGGGGGGGGGCCTTACGAGCAGTACTTC. The encoded protein is CASIGGGPYEQYF.

The chain combines TRBV6-2 or TRBV6-3 with TRBJ2-7; possible D gene TRBD2, 5 bases. CDR1 and CDR2 from the germline V gene are MNHEY and SVGEGT. The CDR3 is made up of 15 amino acids. Trimming left V 5 bases short and J 3 bases short, with 17 bases between. This chain's CDR3 is CASSITAALHYEQYF. CDR3 bases: TGTGCCAGCAGTATTACAGCGGCCCTCCACTACGAGCAGTACTTC.

The chain employs TRBV3-1 (or the pseudogene TRBV3-2) and TRBJ2-3; D tentatively reads TRBD1 or TRBD2 (5 bases each). The germline V gene encodes CDR1 LGHDT and CDR2 YNNKEL (reference sequence). CDR3 length: 15 residues. V was pared by 4 bases and J by 3 bases, with 14 bases between. The chain's CDR3 is CASSRGTFGTDTQYF. CDR3 nucleotides: TGTGCCAGCAGCCGAGGGACGTTTGGGACAGATACGCAGTATTTT.

The genes are TRBV7-2 and TRBJ2-4; TRBD2 might be the D (5 bases). The V end was cut by 5 bases, the J end by 0 bases, with 14 bases between. The CDR3 totals 16 residues. Germline V gene sequence: CDR1 SGHTA, CDR2 FQGNSA. The CDR3 DNA reads as TGTGCCAGCAGCCCCCGAGGAGGACTAGCCAAAAACATTCAGTACTTC. Translating it yields CASSPRGGLAKNIQYF.

The rearrangement joins TRBV10-3 to TRBJ1-1; 8 nucleotides match TRBD1. The germline gives CDR1 ENHRY, CDR2 SYGVKD. The CDR3 covers 13 residues. V shed 7 bases and J 5 bases; nucleotides not matched to a gene: 6. The CDR3 DNA follows: TGTGCCATCATGGCAGGGGGCATTACTGAAGCTTTCTTT. This translates into CAIMAGGITEAFF.

This chain uses TRBV4-1 with TRBJ2-3, with D maybe TRBD2 (5 bases). Germline V gene data show CDR1 as MGHRA and CDR2 as YSYEKL. Trimming shortened V by 7 bases and J by 6 bases, and 14 bases separated the two germline ends. The CDR3 runs 13 residues. CDR3 amino acids: CASTSVSGDTQYF. The CDR3 DNA sequence: TGCGCCAGCACTAGTGTGAGCGGCGATACGCAGTATTTT.

J is TRBJ2-1 and V is TRBV5-1, with D possibly matching TRBD2 (6 bases). V was pared by 4 bases and J by 9 bases, with 11 bases between. CDR3 length: 12 amino acids. Germline loops: CDR1 SGHRS, CDR2 YFSETQ. This CDR3 is CASSPDYFEQFF. CDR3 DNA sequence: TGCGCCAGCAGCCCGGACTATTTTGAGCAGTTCTTC.

V and J are TRBV7-2 and TRBJ1-3, with D uncertain. The germline CDR1 and CDR2 sequences are SGHTA and FQGNSA. Between the trimmed V and J ends, which lost 8 bases and 0 bases, there was a span of 14 bases. The CDR3 consists of 15 residues. The CDR3 nucleotides are TGTGCCAGCTTCTGGCAGAAGAGCTCTGGAAACACCATATATTTT. Its translation is CASFWQKSSGNTIYF.

The CDR3 region has the DNA TGTGCCAGCAGCTTAGGCCCCCGAGATACGCAGTATTTT. This gives the protein CASSLGPRDTQYF. The J gene is TRBJ2-3, the V gene TRBV13; D is unresolved. Trimming took off 0 bases at V and 5 bases at J, with 6 bases between the two ends. CDR1 PRHDT and CDR2 FYEKMQ come from the germline V gene (reference sequence). This CDR3 spans 13 amino acids.

The chain couples TRBV19 to TRBJ2-1; TRBD2 matches 10 bases. The CDR3 runs 14 residues. Germline-derived CDR1 and CDR2 are LNHDA and SQIVND (reference sequence). V lost 10 bases, J lost 2 bases, and 5 bases stayed unmatched. The CDR3 protein is CAITAGGPYNEQFF. CDR3 DNA: TGTGCCATCACAGCGGGGGGGCCCTACAATGAGCAGTTCTTC.

The chain carries TRBV7-3 and TRBJ2-2, with a weak D call TRBD1 (6 bases). Trimming shortened V by 0 bases and J by 2 bases, and 10 bases separated the two germline ends. The CDR3 has 16 amino acids. The V gene's germline CDR1 is SGHTA and CDR2 FQGTGA. CDR3 DNA: TGTGCCAGCAGCTTAACGCCGGGACACAACACCGGGGAGCTGTTTTTT. Protein product: CASSLTPGHNTGELFF.

The chain combines TRBV5-6 with TRBJ1-5; TRBD1 matches 10 bases. Germline assignment: CDR1 SGHDT and CDR2 YYEEEE. The CDR3 spans 16 residues. The V segment lost 4 bases and the J segment 0 bases; nucleotides outside the gene matches: 4. The CDR3 here is CASSADRGGSNQPQHF. The CDR3, as DNA: TGTGCCAGCAGCGCGGACAGGGGGGGTAGCAATCAGCCCCAGCATTTT.

J is TRBJ1-1 and V is TRBV6-5, with TRBD1 as a possible D gene (6 bases). The germline V gene encodes CDR1 MNHEY and CDR2 SVGAGI. With 0 bases removed from V and 1 base from J, the gap between germline ends came to 12 bases. The CDR3 sequence is 16 residues long. Here the CDR3 reads CASSYSSGATNTEAFF. CDR3 nucleotides: TGTGCCAGCAGTTACTCTTCGGGGGCGACGAACACTGAAGCTTTCTTT.

V usage is TRBV19 and J usage is TRBJ1-2, with D maybe TRBD1 (5 bases). CDR3 length equals 15 residues. Trimming took off 6 bases at V and 8 bases at J, with 22 bases between the two ends. Germline assignment: CDR1 LNHDA and CDR2 SQIVND (reference sequence). The DNA of the CDR3 is TGTGCCAGTAGGAAGCCAACCGGGCCTAAGGGGGGCTACACCTTC. Translated: CASRKPTGPKGGYTF.

The genes are TRBV7-9 and TRBJ2-2; 7 bases align to TRBD1. The J segment lost 2 bases and the V segment lost 4 bases, leaving 4 bases of the junction unmatched. CDR3 length: 15 amino acids. Germline CDR1 SEHNR, CDR2 FQNEAQ (reference sequence). CDR3 bases: TGTGCCAGCAGCTCCCGGGACAGTAACACCGGGGAGCTGTTTTTT. It encodes CASSSRDSNTGELFF.